Shown below are 20 T cell receptor beta chains from a single sample sequenced in a study of monozygotic twins with inflammatory bowel disease (dated by TCRdb to about 2019). To prepare the library, 5' RACE was applied. The run used an Illumina HiSeq 2500. Each entry corresponds to one CDR3 protein sequence from reads that TCRdb reprocessed, and DNA is not given. In this sample's table one finds fewer than 450,000 distinct CDR3 sequences. The top ten hold about 2.5% of the sample. Sequencing was done on a sample of blood. The receptors stem from a human donor with ulcerative colitis or Crohn's disease, or a healthy co-twin of an affected twin (not recorded which).

V usage is TRBV10-3 and J usage is TRBJ2-1; the TCRdb call, TRBD2, lacks DNA for checking. CDR1 and CDR2 (germline): ENHRY, SYGVKD. The CDR3 has 17 amino acids. The CDR3 region is CAISELVGSQSYNEQFF.

V and J are TRBV5-4 and TRBJ2-5; absent DNA, TCRdb's TRBD1 call cannot be checked. The CDR3 loop spans 13 amino acids. The germline V gene encodes CDR1 SGHNT and CDR2 YYREEE (reference sequence). The CDR3 spells CASRPGQEETQYF.

V is TRBV7-3 and J is TRBJ2-1; the D call of TRBD2 rests on TCRdb alone, since no DNA is present to check it. Germline values: CDR1 SGHTA, CDR2 FQGTGA. The CDR3 runs to 16 residues. The CDR3 loop is CASSPKAGLAHNEQFF. Full variable domain (outside the CDR3, taken from reference TRBV7-3 and TRBJ2-1): GAGVSQTPSNKVTEKGKYVELRCDPISGHTALYWYRQSLGQGPEFLIYFQGTGAADDSGLPNDRFFAVRPEGSVSTLKIQRTERGDSAVYLCASSPKAGLAHNEQFFGPGTRLTVL.

The CDR3 is CASSRAGGGETQYF. The genes are TRBV12-3 or TRBV12-4 and TRBJ2-5; TCRdb calls TRBD1, which cannot be checked without DNA. This CDR3 contains 14 residues.

The rearrangement uses TRBV5-1 and TRBJ1-5; TCRdb returns TRBD1, unconfirmable since there is no DNA. The CDR3 is made up of 14 amino acids. Germline loops: CDR1 SGHRS, CDR2 YFSETQ. CDR3 loop: CASSPGHASEPQHF.

The chain recombines TRBV20-1 with TRBJ2-5. This CDR3 contains 11 residues. Germline CDR1 and CDR2: DFQATT and SNEGSKA (reference sequence). The CDR3 sequence: CSAPLSETQYF.

This rearrangement joins TRBV5-1 to TRBJ2-1. The CDR3 loop spans 13 amino acids. Germline V CDR1 and CDR2: SGHRS, YFSETQ. CDR3: CASSLSQINEQFF.

The genes are TRBV20-1 and TRBJ1-4. Germline CDR1 DFQATT, CDR2 SNEGSKA (reference sequence). The CDR3 is 13 amino acids. The CDR3 reads CSAGSSSGEKLFF.

This chain uses TRBV4-2 with TRBJ1-4; TCRdb picks TRBD1, but there is no DNA to check that call. This CDR3 spans 14 amino acids. Looked up from germline, CDR1 is LGHNA and CDR2 is YNFKEQ. CDR3 in amino acids: CASSQGQNNEKLFF.

This chain links TRBV5-1 with TRBJ2-1; the D call of TRBD2 rests on TCRdb alone, since no DNA is present to check it. Germline V lookup: CDR1 SGHRS, CDR2 YFSETQ. This CDR3 region has 18 residues. CDR3 region: CASSPPLLSGLLDDEQFF.

This chain uses TRBV29-1 with TRBJ2-5; the TCRdb call, TRBD1, lacks DNA for checking. The CDR3 is 15 residues long. Germline assignment: CDR1 SQVTM and CDR2 ANQGSEA. CDR3 amino acids: CSVVGGQVIQETQYF. The complete variable domain, with remaining parts taken from reference TRBV29-1 and TRBJ2-5, reads SAVISQKPSRDICQRGTSLTIQCQVDSQVTMMFWYRQQPGQSLTLIATANQGSEATYESGFVIDKFPISRPNLTFSTLTVSNMSPEDSSIYLCSVVGGQVIQETQYFGPGTRLLVL.

V is TRBV15 and J is TRBJ2-2; TCRdb indicates TRBD2, and absent DNA this call remains unverified. There are 14 residues in the CDR3. CDR1 LNHNV and CDR2 YYDKDF come from the germline V gene (reference sequence). CDR3 sequence reads: CATGQGEGPGELFF.

The chain recombines TRBV4-1 with TRBJ2-5. Germline-derived CDR1 and CDR2 are MGHRA and YSYEKL. This CDR3 is built from 15 residues. The CDR3 sequence: CASSQRRGSQETQYF.

This CDR3 reads CASSSGTGYYGYTF. The chain has TRBV7-2 and TRBJ1-2; TCRdb calls TRBD1, which cannot be checked without DNA. The CDR3 runs 14 residues. CDR1 and CDR2 (germline): SGHTA, FQGNSA.

The chain has TRBV7-2 and TRBJ1-3; the D call from TCRdb, TRBD1, cannot be confirmed without DNA. Germline V lookup: CDR1 SGHTA, CDR2 FQGNSA. The CDR3 has 14 residues. CDR3 sequence reads: CASSSSPGSNTIYF. The full variable domain, with the rest looked up from reference TRBV7-2 and TRBJ1-3, is GAGVSQSPSNKVTEKGKDVELRCDPISGHTALYWYRQSLGQGLEFLIYFQGNSAPDKSGLPSDRFSAERTGGSVSTLTIQRTQQEDSAVYLCASSSSPGSNTIYFGEGSWLTVV.

V and J are TRBV12-3 or TRBV12-4 and TRBJ1-5; TCRdb lists TRBD1, though no DNA is available to test this call. This CDR3 has 18 amino acids. The CDR3 sequence: CASSFRKSGTDSNQPQHF.

The V call is TRBV20-1, the J call TRBJ2-2; the D call from TCRdb, TRBD1, cannot be confirmed without DNA. This CDR3 contains 14 residues. Germline loops: CDR1 DFQATT, CDR2 SNEGSKA (reference sequence). The CDR3 protein is CSARRGSVAGELFF.

This CDR3 reads CASSIAGGPTDTQYF. The chain is built from TRBV6-1 and TRBJ2-3; the TCRdb D gene call, TRBD2, has no DNA to confirm it. CDR1 is MNHNS, CDR2 SASEGT, per germline. The CDR3 is 15 residues long.

The chain carries TRBV6-5 and TRBJ2-2; TCRdb's assignment of TRBD2 cannot be checked, as there is no DNA. Looked up from germline, CDR1 is MNHEY and CDR2 is SVGAGI. The CDR3 length is 17 residues. CDR3 amino acids: CASSYSSIWASTGELFF.

The chain has TRBV4-1 and TRBJ2-3; TCRdb's assignment of TRBD1 cannot be checked, as there is no DNA. There are 15 residues in the CDR3. The germline CDR1 and CDR2 sequences are MGHRA and YSYEKL. CDR3 amino acids: CASSQGPGQRDTQYF.